This T cell receptor (beta chain) was documented in a study of cytomegalovirus exposure and HLA in healthy donors. General observations from the study: Later analysis associated a missense DCLRE1C variant with TCR beta V- and J-gene trimming.

The PCR used 60 Vbeta and 13 Jbeta primers. The assay was immunoSEQ multiplex PCR, and TCRdb's table has in-frame clones only and misses some. This table holds 100,000 to 150,000 clones, 75% to 85% found once. Note on this clone: The antigen remains undetermined.

The ends lost 0 bases at V and 6 bases at J; junction bases unmatched: 5. The length of the CDR3 is 16 residues. Germline V gives CDR1 KGHSH, CDR2 LQKENI. Sequenced sample: PBMCs. This clonotype was sampled from a woman aged 45-65 years in good health and CMV-seropositive. The gene calls are TRBV18 and TRBJ2-1; 10 bases map to TRBD2. The CDR3 nucleotides read TGTGCCAGCTCACCACCTACTAGCGGGATCCCCAATGAGCAGTTCTTC. Translating it yields CASSPPTSGIPNEQFF.